This TCR beta chain was sequenced during a study of T cells in Graves' hyperthyroidism and ophthalmopathy. Looking at the study overall: At initial diagnosis, before any treatment had begun, peripheral blood was obtained.

Of note for this clonotype: Its specificity is not known.

RNA transcripts yielded amplified TCR beta CDR3 regions. TCR CDR3 regions were first amplified by RT-PCR with HTBI primers. From the multiplex PCR reads, TCRdb called clonotypes with MiXCR, one entry per CDR3 protein. The sample includes 750,000 to 950,000 distinct CDR3 sequences, approximately 40% of them seen just once. Overall study results and limits: Ophthalmopathy was identified by the model a median approximately 6.9 months ahead of onset.

CDR1 and CDR2 from the germline V gene are SGHRS and YFSETQ. This CDR3 region has 13 residues. V was pared by 2 bases and J by 11 bases, with 16 bases between. The J gene is TRBJ1-1, the V gene TRBV5-1, with D perhaps matching TRBD1 (5 bases). The sequence was collected from a man in his late teens or twenties with Graves' hyperthyroidism. Sequenced: blood. CDR3 region: CASSFRGTEGAFF. CDR3 DNA: TGCGCCAGCAGCTTTAGGGGCACCGAGGGTGCTTTCTTT.